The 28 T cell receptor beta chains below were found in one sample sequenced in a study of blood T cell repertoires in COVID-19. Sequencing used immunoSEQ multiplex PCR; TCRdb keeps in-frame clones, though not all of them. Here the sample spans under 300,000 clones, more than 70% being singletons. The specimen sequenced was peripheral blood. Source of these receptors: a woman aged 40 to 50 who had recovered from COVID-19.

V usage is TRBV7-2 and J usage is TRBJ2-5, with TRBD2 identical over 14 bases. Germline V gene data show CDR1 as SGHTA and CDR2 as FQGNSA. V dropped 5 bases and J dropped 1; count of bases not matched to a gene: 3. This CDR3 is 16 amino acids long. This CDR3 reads CASSPGTSGSQETQYF. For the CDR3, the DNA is TGTGCCAGCAGCCCTGGGACTAGCGGGAGCCAAGAGACCCAGTACTTC.

CDR3 nucleotide sequence: TGTGCCAGCAGGGAGGAGATCTACGAGCAGTACGTC. The encoded protein is CASREEIYEQYV. The chain recombines TRBV6-6 with TRBJ2-7, with a tentative D call TRBD2 (5 bases). The V gene's germline CDR1 is MNHNY and CDR2 SVGAGI (reference sequence). Trimming removed 6 bases at V and 3 bases at J, with 9 bases between. This CDR3 comprises 12 residues.

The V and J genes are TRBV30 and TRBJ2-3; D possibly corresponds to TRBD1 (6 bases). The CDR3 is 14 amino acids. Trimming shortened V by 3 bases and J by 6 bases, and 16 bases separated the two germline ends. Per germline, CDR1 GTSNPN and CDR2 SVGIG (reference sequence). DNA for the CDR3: TGTGCCTGGAGGTTGGGACACCCCGGGGATACGCAGTATTTT. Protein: CAWRLGHPGDTQYF.

The CDR3 region has the DNA TGTGCCAGCAGCCAAAAACGCCCTAGCGGGAGAGTTGATGAGCAGTTCTTC. Amino acid sequence: CASSQKRPSGRVDEQFF. This sequence joins TRBV3-1 (or the pseudogene TRBV3-2) and TRBJ2-1, with TRBD2 matching 10 bases. The CDR3 runs to 17 residues. The germline V gene has CDR1 LGHDT and CDR2 YNNKEL (reference sequence). After removal of 2 bases from V and 8 bases from J, the junction contained 12 bases not matched to a gene.

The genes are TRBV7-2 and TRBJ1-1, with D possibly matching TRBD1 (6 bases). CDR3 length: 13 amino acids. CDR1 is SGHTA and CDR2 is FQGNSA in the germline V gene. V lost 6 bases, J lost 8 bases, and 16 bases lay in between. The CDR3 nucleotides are TGTGCCAGCAGGCTAGGGGTGGGGGCCGAAGCTTTCTTT. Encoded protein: CASRLGVGAEAFF.

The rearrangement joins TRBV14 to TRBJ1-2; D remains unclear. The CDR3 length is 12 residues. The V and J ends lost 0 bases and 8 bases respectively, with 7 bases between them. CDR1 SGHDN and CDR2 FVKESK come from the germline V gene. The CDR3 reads CASSQEGGGYTF. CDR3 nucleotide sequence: TGTGCCAGCAGCCAAGAAGGCGGGGGCTACACCTTC.

The CDR3, as DNA: TGCAGTGCTGGTGGACGGGTTAGCGGGAGGGCCTGGGATGAGCAGTTCTTC. Its protein product is CSAGGRVSGRAWDEQFF. The V call is TRBV20-1, the J call TRBJ2-1; 11 nucleotides align to TRBD2. Germline trimming cut 5 bases from V and 8 bases from J; bases unmatched to any gene: 17. Germline CDR1 DFQATT, CDR2 SNEGSKA (reference sequence). This CDR3 has 17 residues.

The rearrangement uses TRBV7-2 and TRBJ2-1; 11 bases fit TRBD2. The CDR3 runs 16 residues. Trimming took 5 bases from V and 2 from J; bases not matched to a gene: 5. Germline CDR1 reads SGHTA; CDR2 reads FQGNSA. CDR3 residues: CASSPKGLAAYNEQFF. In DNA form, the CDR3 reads TGTGCCAGCAGCCCCAAGGGACTAGCGGCCTACAATGAGCAGTTCTTC. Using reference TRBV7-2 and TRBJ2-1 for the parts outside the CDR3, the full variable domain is GAGVSQSPSNKVTEKGKDVELRCDPISGHTALYWYRQSLGQGLEFLIYFQGNSAPDKSGLPSDRFSAERTGGSVSTLTIQRTQQEDSAVYLCASSPKGLAAYNEQFFGPGTRLTVL.

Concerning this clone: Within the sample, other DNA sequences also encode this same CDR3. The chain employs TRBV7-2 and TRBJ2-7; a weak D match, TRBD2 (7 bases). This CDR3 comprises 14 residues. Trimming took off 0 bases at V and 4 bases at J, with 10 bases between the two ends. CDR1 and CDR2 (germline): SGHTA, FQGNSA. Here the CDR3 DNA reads TGTGCCAGCAGCTTAGCGGGAGGGGGTTACGAGCAGTACTTC. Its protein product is CASSLAGGGYEQYF.

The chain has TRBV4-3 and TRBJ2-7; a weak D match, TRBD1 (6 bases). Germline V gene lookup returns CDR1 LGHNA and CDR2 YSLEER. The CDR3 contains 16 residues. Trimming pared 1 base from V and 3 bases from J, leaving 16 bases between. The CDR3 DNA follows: TGCGCCAGCAGCCAAGGCTCGGGACACAGAGGCTACGAGCAGTACTTC. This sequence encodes CASSQGSGHRGYEQYF.

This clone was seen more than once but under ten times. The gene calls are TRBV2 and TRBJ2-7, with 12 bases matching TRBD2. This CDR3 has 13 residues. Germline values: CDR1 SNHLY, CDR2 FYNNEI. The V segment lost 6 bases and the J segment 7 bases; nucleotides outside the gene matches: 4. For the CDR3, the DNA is TGTGCCAGCAGGAGACTAGCGGGAGTGGAGCAGTACTTC. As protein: CASRRLAGVEQYF.

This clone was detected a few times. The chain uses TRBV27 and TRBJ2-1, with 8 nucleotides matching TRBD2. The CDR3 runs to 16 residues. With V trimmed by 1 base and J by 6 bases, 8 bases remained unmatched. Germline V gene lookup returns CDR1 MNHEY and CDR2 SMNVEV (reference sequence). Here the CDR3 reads CASSLWASGPANEQFF. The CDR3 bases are TGTGCCAGCAGTTTATGGGCTAGCGGGCCCGCCAATGAGCAGTTCTTC.

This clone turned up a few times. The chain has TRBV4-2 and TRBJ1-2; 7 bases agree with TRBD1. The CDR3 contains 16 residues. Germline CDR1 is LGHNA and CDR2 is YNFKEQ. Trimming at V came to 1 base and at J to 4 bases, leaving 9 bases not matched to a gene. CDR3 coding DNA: TGTGCCAGCAGCCAAGGACAGGGCCCATCGAGCTATGGCTACACCTTC. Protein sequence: CASSQGQGPSSYGYTF.

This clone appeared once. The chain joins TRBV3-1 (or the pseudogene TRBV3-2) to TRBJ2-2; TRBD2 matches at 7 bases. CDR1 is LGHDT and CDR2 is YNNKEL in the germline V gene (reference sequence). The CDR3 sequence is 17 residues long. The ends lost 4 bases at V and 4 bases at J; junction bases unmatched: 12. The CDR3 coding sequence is TGTGCCAGCAGCCCACCCGGGGGGAGTGTCGGCACCGGGGAGCTGTTTTTT. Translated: CASSPPGGSVGTGELFF.

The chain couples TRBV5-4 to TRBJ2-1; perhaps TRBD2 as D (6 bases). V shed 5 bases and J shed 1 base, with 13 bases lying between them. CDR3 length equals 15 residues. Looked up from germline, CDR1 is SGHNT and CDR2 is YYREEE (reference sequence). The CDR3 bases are TGTGCCAGCAGGGCCGGTCGGGGGTCCTACAATGAGCAGTTCTTC. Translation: CASRAGRGSYNEQFF.

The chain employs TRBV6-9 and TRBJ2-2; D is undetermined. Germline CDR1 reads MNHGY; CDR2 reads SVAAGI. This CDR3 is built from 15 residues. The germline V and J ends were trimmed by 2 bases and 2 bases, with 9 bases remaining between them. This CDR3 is CASSYVAENTGELFF. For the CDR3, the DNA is TGTGCCAGCAGTTATGTGGCGGAAAACACCGGGGAGCTGTTTTTT.

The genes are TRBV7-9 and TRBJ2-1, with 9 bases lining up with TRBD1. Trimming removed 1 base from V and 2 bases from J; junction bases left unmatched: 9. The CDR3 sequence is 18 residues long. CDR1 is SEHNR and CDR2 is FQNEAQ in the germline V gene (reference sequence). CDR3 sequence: CASSLGTGARPTYNEQFF. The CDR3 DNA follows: TGTGCCAGCAGCTTAGGGACAGGGGCTCGGCCTACCTACAATGAGCAGTTCTTC.

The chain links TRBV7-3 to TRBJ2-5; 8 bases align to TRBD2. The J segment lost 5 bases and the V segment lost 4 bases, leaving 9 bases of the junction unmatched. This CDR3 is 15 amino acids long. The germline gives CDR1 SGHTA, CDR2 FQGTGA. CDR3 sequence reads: CASSSTRGGGETQYF. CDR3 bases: TGTGCCAGCAGCTCGACCCGGGGGGGTGGCGAGACCCAGTACTTC.

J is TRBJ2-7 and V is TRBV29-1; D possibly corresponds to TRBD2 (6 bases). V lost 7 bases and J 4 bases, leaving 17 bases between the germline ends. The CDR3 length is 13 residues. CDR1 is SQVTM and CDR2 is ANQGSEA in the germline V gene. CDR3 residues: CSAGRAGRYEQYF. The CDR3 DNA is TGCAGCGCCGGACGGGCAGGGAGGTACGAGCAGTACTTC.

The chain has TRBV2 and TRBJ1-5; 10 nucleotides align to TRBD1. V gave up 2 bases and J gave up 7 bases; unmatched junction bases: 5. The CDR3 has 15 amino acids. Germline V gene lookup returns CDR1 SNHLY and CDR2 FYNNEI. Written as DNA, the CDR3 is TGTGCCAGCAGTGAACTGGGACAGGGGATCCAGCCCCAGCATTTT. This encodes CASSELGQGIQPQHF.

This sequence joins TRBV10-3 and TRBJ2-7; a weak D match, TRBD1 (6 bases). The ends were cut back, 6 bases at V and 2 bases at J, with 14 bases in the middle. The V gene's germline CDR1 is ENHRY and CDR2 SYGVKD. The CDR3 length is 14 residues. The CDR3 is CAISHDRSTYEQYF. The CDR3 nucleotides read TGTGCCATCAGCCACGACAGGTCAACCTACGAGCAGTACTTC.

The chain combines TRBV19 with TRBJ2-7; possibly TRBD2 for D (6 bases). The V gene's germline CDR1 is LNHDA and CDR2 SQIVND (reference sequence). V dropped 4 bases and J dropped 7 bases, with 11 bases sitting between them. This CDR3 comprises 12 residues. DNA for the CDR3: TGTGCCAGTAGTACCTCGGGACTGGAGCAGTACTTC. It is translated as CASSTSGLEQYF.

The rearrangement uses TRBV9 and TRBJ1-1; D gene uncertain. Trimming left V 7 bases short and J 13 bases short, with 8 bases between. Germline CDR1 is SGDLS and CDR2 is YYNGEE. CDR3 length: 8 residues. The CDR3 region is CASRPGFF. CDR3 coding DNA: TGTGCCAGCCGCCCGGGTTTCTTT.

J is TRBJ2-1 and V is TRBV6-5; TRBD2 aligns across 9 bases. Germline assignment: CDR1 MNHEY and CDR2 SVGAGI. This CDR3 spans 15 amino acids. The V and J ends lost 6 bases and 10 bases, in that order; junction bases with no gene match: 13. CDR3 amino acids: CASSAGLAGVWEQFF. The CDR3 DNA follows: TGTGCCAGCAGCGCTGGGTTAGCGGGAGTTTGGGAGCAGTTCTTC.

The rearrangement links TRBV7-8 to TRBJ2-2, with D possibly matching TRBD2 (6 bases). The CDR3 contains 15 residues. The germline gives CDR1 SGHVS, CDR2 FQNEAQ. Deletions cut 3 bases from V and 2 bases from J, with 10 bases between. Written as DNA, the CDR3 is TGTGCCAGCAGCTTGGCGGGAACCAACACCGGGGAGCTGTTTTTT. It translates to CASSLAGTNTGELFF.

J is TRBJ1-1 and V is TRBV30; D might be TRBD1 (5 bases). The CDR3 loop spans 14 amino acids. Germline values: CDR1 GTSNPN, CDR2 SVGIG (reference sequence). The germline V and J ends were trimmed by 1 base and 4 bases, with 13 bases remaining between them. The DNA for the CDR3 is TGTGCCTGGAGTGGGGCGGGGCTGGGCACTGAAGCTTTCTTT. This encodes CAWSGAGLGTEAFF.

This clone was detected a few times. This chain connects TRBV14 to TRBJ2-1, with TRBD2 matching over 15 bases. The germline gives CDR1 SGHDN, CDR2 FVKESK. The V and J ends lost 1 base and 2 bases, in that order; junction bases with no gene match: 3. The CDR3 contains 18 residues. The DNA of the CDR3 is TGTGCCAGCAGCCAAGGAAGGACTAGCGGGAGGGCCTACAATGAGCAGTTCTTC. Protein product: CASSQGRTSGRAYNEQFF.

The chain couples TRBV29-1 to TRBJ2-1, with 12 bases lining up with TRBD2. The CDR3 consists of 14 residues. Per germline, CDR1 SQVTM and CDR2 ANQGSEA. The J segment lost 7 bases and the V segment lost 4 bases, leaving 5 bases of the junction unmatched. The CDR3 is CSVGPSGRANEQFF. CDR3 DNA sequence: TGCAGCGTTGGGCCTAGCGGGAGGGCAAATGAGCAGTTCTTC.